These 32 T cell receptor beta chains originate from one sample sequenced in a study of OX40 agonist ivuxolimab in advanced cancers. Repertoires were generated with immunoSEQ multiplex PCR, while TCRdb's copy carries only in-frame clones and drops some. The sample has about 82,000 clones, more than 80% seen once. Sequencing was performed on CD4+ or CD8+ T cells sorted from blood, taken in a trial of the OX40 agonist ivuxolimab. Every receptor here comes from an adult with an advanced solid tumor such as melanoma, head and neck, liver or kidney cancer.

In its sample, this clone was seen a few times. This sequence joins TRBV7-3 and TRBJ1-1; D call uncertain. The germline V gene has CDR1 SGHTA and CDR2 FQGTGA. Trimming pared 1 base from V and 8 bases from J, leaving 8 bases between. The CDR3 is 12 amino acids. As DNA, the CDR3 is TGTGCCAGCAGCTTAAATTCGGGAGAAGCTTTCTTT. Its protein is CASSLNSGEAFF. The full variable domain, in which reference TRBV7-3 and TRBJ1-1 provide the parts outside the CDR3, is GAGVSQTPSNKVTEKGKYVELRCDPISGHTALYWYRQSLGQGPEFLIYFQGTGAADDSGLPNDRFFAVRPEGSVSTLKIQRTERGDSAVYLCASSLNSGEAFFGQGTRLTVV.

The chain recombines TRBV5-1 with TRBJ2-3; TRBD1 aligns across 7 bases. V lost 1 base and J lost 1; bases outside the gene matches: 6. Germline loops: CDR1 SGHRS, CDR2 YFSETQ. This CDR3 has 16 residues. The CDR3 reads CASSLLGTEGTDTQYF. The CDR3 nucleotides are TGCGCCAGCAGCTTGCTCGGGACAGAGGGCACAGATACGCAGTATTTT.

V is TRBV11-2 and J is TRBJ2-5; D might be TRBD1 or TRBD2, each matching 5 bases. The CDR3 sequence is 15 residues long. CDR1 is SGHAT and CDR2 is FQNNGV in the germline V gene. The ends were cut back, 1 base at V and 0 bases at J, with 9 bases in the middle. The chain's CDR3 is CASSLGGPYQETQYF. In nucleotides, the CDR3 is TGTGCCAGCAGCTTAGGGGGACCCTACCAAGAGACCCAGTACTTC. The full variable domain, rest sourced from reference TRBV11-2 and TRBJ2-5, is EAGVAQSPRYKIIEKRQSVAFWCNPISGHATLYWYQQILGQGPKLLIQFQNNGVVDDSQLPKDRFSAERLKGVDSTLKIQPAKLEDSAVYLCASSLGGPYQETQYFGPGTRLLVL.

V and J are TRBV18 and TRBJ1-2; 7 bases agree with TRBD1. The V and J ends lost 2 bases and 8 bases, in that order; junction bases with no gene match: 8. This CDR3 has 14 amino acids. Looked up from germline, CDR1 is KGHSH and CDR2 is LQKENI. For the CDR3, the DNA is TGTGCCAGCTCACCAGACACAGGGGCCGGGGGCTACACCTTC. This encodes CASSPDTGAGGYTF.

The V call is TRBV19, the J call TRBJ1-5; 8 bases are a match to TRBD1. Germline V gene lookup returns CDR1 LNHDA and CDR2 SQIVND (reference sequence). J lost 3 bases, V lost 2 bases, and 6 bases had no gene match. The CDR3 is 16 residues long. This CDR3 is CASSIFGQGLNQPQHF. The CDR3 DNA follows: TGTGCCAGTAGTATATTTGGACAGGGCCTCAATCAGCCCCAGCATTTT.

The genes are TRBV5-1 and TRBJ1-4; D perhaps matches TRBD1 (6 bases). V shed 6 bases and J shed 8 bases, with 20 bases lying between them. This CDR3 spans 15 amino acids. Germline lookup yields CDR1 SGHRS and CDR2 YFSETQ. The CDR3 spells CASNSGGQAGEKLFF. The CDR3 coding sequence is TGCGCCAGCAACTCTGGGGGCCAGGCAGGGGAAAAACTGTTTTTT.

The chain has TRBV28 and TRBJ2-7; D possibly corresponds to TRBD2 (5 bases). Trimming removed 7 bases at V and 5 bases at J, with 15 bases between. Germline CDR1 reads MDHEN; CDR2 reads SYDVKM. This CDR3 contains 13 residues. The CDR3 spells CASTADWPHEQYF. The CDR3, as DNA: TGTGCCAGCACCGCGGACTGGCCCCACGAGCAGTACTTC. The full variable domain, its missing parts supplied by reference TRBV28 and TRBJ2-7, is DVKVTQSSRYLVKRTGEKVFLECVQDMDHENMFWYRQDPGLGLRLIYFSYDVKMKEKGDIPEGYSVSREKKERFSLILESASTNQTSMYLCASTADWPHEQYFGPGTRLTVT.

Here the CDR3 reads CASSQDNTKNIQYF. The CDR3 nucleotides read TGTGCCAGCAGCCAAGACAACACCAAAAACATTCAGTACTTC. This rearrangement joins TRBV14 to TRBJ2-4; D gene unclear. The CDR3 sequence is 14 residues long. Trimming removed 0 bases at V and 2 bases at J, with 5 bases between. Germline V lookup: CDR1 SGHDN, CDR2 FVKESK.

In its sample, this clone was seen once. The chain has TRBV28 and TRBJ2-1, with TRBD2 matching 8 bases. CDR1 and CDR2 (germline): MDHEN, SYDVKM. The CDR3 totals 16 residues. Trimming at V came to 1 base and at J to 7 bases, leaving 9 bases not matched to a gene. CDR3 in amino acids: CASSLSWRGAGNEQFF. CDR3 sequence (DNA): TGTGCCAGCAGTTTATCATGGCGGGGGGCAGGGAATGAGCAGTTCTTC.

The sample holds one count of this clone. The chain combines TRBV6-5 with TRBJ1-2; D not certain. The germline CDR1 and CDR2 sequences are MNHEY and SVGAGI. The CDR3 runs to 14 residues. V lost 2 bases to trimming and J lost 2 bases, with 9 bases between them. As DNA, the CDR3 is TGTGCCAGCAGTTACGGTTTAGGAAACTATGGCTACACCTTC. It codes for CASSYGLGNYGYTF.

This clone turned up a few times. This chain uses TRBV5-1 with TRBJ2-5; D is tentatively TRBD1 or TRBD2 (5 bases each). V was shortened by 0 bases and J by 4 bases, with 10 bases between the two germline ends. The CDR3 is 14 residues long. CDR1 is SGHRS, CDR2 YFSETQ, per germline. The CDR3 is CASSLGPGTETQYF. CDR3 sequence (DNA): TGCGCCAGCAGCTTGGGGCCAGGGACAGAGACCCAGTACTTC.

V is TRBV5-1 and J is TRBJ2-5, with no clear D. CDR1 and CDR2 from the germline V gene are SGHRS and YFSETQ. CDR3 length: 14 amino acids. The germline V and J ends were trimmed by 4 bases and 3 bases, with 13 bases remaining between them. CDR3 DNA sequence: TGCGCCAGCAGCCTGGCGTGGTCAGAAGAGACCCAGTACTTC. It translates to CASSLAWSEETQYF.

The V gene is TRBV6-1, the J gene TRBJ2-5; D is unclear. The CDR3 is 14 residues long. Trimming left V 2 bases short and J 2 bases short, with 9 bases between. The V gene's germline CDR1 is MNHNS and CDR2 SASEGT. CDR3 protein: CASSEPRQQETQYF. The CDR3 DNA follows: TGTGCCAGCAGTGAACCGCGGCAGCAAGAGACCCAGTACTTC.

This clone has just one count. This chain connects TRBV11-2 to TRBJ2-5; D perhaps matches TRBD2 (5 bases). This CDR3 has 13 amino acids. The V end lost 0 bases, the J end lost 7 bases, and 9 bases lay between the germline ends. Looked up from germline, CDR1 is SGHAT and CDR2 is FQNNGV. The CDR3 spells CASSLDSGGTQYF. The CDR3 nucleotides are TGTGCCAGCAGCTTAGACAGTGGAGGGACCCAGTACTTC.

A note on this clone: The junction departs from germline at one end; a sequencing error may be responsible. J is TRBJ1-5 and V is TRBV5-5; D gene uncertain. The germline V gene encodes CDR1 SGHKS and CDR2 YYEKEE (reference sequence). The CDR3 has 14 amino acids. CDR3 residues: CASSLGGSNQSQHF. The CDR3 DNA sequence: TGTGCCAGCAGCTTGGGGGGTAGCAATCAGTCCCAGCATTTT.

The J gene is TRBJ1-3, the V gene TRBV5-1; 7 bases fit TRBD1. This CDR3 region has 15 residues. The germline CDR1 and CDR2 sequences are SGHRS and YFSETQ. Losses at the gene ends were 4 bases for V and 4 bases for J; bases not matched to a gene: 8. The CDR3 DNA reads TGCGCCAGCAGCCCATCGACAGGGACAGGAAACACCATATATTTT. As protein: CASSPSTGTGNTIYF.

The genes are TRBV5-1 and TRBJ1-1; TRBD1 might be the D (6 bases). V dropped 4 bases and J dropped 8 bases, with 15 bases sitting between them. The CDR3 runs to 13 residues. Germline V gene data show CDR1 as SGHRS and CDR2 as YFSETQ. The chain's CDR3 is CASSTGTVREAFF. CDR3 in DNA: TGCGCCAGCAGCACAGGGACGGTTAGAGAAGCTTTCTTT.

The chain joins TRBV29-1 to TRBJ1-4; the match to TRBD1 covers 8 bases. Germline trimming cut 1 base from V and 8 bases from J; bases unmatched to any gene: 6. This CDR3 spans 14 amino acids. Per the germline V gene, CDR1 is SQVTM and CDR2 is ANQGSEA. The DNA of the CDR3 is TGCAGCGTTGAAGGACAGGGGATGCGGGAAAAACTGTTTTTT. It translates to CSVEGQGMREKLFF. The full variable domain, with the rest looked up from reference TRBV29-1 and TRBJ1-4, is SAVISQKPSRDICQRGTSLTIQCQVDSQVTMMFWYRQQPGQSLTLIATANQGSEATYESGFVIDKFPISRPNLTFSTLTVSNMSPEDSSIYLCSVEGQGMREKLFFGSGTQLSVL.

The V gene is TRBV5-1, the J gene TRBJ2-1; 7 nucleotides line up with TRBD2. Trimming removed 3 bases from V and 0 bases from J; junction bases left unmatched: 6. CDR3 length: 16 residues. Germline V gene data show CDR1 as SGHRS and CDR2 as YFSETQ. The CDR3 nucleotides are TGCGCCAGCAGCTCGCGAGCGGGGAACTCCTACAATGAGCAGTTCTTC. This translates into CASSSRAGNSYNEQFF.

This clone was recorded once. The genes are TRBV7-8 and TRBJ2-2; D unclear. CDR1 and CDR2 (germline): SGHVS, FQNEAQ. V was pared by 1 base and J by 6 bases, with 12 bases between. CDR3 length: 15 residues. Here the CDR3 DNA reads TGTGCCAGCAGCTTAGGAGGTCGCAGCTCCGGGGAGCTGTTTTTT. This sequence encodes CASSLGGRSSGELFF.

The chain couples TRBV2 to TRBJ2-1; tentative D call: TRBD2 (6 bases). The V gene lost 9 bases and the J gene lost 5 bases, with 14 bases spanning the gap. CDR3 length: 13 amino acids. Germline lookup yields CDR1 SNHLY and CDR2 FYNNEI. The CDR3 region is CASRRDFDNEQFF. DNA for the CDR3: TGTGCCAGTAGGAGGGACTTCGACAATGAGCAGTTCTTC.

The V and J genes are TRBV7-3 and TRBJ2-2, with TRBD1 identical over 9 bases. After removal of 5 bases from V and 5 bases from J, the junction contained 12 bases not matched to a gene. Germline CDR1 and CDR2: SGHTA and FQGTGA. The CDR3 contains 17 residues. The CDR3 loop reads CASSDSQGAPETGELFF. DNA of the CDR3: TGTGCCAGCAGCGATTCACAGGGGGCGCCAGAAACCGGGGAGCTGTTTTTT.

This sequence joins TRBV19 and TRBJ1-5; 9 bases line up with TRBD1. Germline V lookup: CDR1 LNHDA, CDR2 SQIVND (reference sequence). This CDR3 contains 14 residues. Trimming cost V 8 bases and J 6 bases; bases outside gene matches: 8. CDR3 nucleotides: TGTGCCAGTCAACCGGGACAGGGTCTTCAGCCCCAGCATTTT. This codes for CASQPGQGLQPQHF.

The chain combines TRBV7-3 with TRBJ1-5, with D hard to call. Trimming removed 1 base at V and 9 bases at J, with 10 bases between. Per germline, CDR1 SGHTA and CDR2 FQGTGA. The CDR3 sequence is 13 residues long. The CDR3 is CASSLSIAAPQHF. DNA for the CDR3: TGTGCCAGCAGCTTAAGCATTGCAGCGCCCCAGCATTTT.

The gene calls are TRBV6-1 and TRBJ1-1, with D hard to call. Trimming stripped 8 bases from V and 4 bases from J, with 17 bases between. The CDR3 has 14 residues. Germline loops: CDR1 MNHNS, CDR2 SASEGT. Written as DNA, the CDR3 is TGTGCCAGCGCCGAGGAGGTTCGAGTCACTGAAGCTTTCTTT. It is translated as CASAEEVRVTEAFF.

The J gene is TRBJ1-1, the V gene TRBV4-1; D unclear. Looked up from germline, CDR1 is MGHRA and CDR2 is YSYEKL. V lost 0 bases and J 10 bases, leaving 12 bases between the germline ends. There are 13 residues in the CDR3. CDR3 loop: CASSQDPTFGAFF. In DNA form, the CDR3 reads TGCGCCAGCAGCCAAGACCCTACCTTCGGAGCTTTCTTT.

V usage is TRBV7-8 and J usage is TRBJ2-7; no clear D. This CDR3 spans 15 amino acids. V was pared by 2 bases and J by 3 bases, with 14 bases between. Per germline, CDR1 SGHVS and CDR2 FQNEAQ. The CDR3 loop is CASSLSFGINYEQYF. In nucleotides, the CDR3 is TGTGCCAGCAGCTTAAGTTTCGGCATCAACTACGAGCAGTACTTC.

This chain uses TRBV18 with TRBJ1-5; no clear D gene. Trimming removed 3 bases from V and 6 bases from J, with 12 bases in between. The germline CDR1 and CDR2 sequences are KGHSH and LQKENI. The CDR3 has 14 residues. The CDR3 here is CASSPEGASQPQHF. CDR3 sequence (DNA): TGTGCCAGCTCACCGGAGGGAGCCAGTCAGCCCCAGCATTTT.

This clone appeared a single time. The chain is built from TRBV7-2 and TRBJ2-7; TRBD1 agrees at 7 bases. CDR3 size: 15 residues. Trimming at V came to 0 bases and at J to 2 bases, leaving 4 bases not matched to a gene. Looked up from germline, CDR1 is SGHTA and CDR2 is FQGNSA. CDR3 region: CASSLAGQQTYEQYF. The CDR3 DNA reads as TGTGCCAGCAGCTTAGCGGGACAGCAAACCTACGAGCAGTACTTC.

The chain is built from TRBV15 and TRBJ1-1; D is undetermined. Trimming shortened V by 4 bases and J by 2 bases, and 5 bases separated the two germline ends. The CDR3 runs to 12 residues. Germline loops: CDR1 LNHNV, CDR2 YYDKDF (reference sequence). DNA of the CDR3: TGTGCCACCAGCAAAGTCAACACTGAAGCTTTCTTT. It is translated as CATSKVNTEAFF.

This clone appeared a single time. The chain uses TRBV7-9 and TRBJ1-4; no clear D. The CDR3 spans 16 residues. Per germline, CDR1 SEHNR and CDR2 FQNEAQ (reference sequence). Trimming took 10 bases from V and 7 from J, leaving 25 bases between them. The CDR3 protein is CATPGFTDGDLEKLFF. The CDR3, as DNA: TGTGCCACCCCGGGTTTCACAGATGGGGATCTTGAAAAACTGTTTTTT.

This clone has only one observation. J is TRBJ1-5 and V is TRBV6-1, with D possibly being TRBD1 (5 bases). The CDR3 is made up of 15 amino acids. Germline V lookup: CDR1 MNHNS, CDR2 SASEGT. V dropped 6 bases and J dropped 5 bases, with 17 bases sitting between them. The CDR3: CASRIGWGFDQPQHF. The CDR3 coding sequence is TGTGCCAGCAGGATCGGATGGGGGTTCGATCAGCCCCAGCATTTT.